This T cell receptor (beta chain) is from a study of response to subunit inactivated influenza vaccine. V was clipped by 8 bases and J by 0 bases; unmatched bases: 7. The CDR3 has 15 amino acids. Germline CDR1 and CDR2: SNHLY and FYNNEI. TCRdb re-analysed the RT-PCR reads in MiXCR, keeping a single row per CDR3 protein. The sample carries hundreds of thousands of distinct CDR3 sequences, about 11% recorded once. The same specimen was also included in a second study, on T cells expressing NK-cell markers. That source adds: TCR beta libraries carry UMIs added by 5'RACE template switching. The share of CD8+ T cells held by dominant NKG2C+ clonotypes was 1.0-7.0% in about six donors.

The sequence was collected from a man aged 50-60 years who received an inactivated influenza vaccine. The sequenced sample was PBMCs from blood, obtained on the day of vaccination. This chain links TRBV2 with TRBJ1-3; TRBD1 matches at 7 bases. The CDR3 DNA reads as TGTGCCAGCGGAACAGGGGCCTTCTCTGGAAACACCATATATTTT. Protein: CASGTGAFSGNTIYF.